What follows are 2 T cell receptor beta chains derived from one specimen sequenced in a study of blood T cell repertoires in COVID-19. This table comes from immunoSEQ multiplex PCR, and its TCRdb copy is limited to in-frame clones, with some not included. The sample carries over 60,000 clones, about 90% recorded once. Sequenced: peripheral blood. The receptors stem from a man aged 45-60 years with COVID-19, enrolled during active disease.

V is TRBV27 and J is TRBJ2-1, with D unclear. The germline V gene encodes CDR1 MNHEY and CDR2 SMNVEV (reference sequence). The CDR3 sequence is 15 residues long. The V end was cut by 2 bases, the J end by 0 bases, with 8 bases between. The CDR3 DNA reads as TGTGCCAGCAGTTTAGGGCGAAACTCCTACAATGAGCAGTTCTTC. Protein: CASSLGRNSYNEQFF.

The chain employs TRBV6-1 and TRBJ2-7; TRBD1 is a possible D gene (6 bases). The CDR3 sequence is 14 residues long. The V gene lost 1 base and the J gene lost 5 bases, with 12 bases spanning the gap. Germline V gene data show CDR1 as MNHNS and CDR2 as SASEGT. CDR3 in amino acids: CASSEVYRDDEQYF. CDR3 in DNA: TGTGCCAGCAGTGAAGTTTACAGGGACGACGAGCAGTACTTC.